The clone carrying this T cell receptor beta chain was counted only a few times. Antigen: not known. This entry is derived from a study of T-cell memory formation after mild COVID-19. In the study overall: In these data, TCR clusters were largely donor specific.

The TCR alpha and TCR beta cDNA libraries, bearing sample barcodes and UMIs, were generated by 5'RACE using constant-segment primers. In TCRdb, the 5' RACE reads were re-called with MiXCR into one record per CDR3 protein. Among more than 300,000 distinct CDR3 sequences listed, 12% to 15% were seen once. The V and J ends lost 6 bases and 8 bases respectively, with 18 bases between them. This CDR3 has 14 residues. From germline, CDR1 is SGHAT and CDR2 FQNNGV. Study-wide points: Second-wave clones peaking on day 37 lacked confirmed SARS-CoV-2 specificity. Shrinking CD4+ clones were chiefly CM and EM; CD8+ ones were chiefly EMRA.

This chain links TRBV11-2 with TRBJ2-3, with a possible D match to TRBD2 (6 bases). The origin of this receptor is a man between 18 and 35 years old who had mild COVID-19 (a few samples of this study predate the infection). Cell type and time point are not known. The sequencing sample was made of PBMCs or a T cell subset sorted from them (not recorded which). The CDR3 is CASSSQGLPATQYF. CDR3 nucleotides: TGTGCCAGCAGTTCCCAGGGACTTCCAGCTACGCAGTATTTT.